Each of the 28 T cell receptor beta chains below was sequenced from the same sample in a study of read filtering for tumor transcriptome and immune sequencing (dated by TCRdb to between 2020 and 2021). Sequencer: Illumina HiSeq 4000. The Immunoverse kit was used to build TCR libraries from about 400 ng RNA, with molecular barcoded adaptors covering alpha/delta and beta/gamma chains. TCRdb reran the public reads through fastp at Q25 and MiXCR, keeping productive beta chains. Merged by CDR3 protein, the rows form single entries marked with the most common genes and DNA. The sample data list tens of thousands of distinct CDR3 sequences, and about 22% of these were observed just once. Roughly 11% of the sample is in the top ten clones. Sequencing was done on a sample of a population of CD138-negative cells sorted from bone marrow. According to the study, the label for this sample's cell subset or site signals: bone marrow mononuclear cells depleted of CD138+ plasma/myeloma cells by negative magnetic selection. The receptor set was obtained from a donor at least 40 years old with multiple myeloma.

This clonotype was recorded many times. The genes are TRBV18 and TRBJ2-5; the D is unclear. Trimming cost V 2 bases and J 4 bases, with 20 bases left between them. Germline V gene data show CDR1 as KGHSH and CDR2 as LQKENI. CDR3 size: 17 residues. The CDR3 DNA sequence: TGTGCCAGCTCACCAGTAGATGGCGGCCTGACCGGAGAGACCCAGTACTTC. It translates to CASSPVDGGLTGETQYF.

The genes are TRBV28 and TRBJ2-2; D might be TRBD2 (5 bases). The ends were cut back, 4 bases at V and 7 bases at J, with 22 bases in the middle. CDR1 is MDHEN, CDR2 SYDVKM, per germline. There are 17 residues in the CDR3. CDR3 DNA sequence: TGTGCCAGCAGTTCTGGAGTGTTGAGGGAACCGATCGGGGAGCTGTTTTTT. As protein: CASSSGVLREPIGELFF. The full variable domain, in which reference TRBV28 and TRBJ2-2 provide the parts outside the CDR3, is DVKVTQSSRYLVKRTGEKVFLECVQDMDHENMFWYRQDPGLGLRLIYFSYDVKMKEKGDIPEGYSVSREKKERFSLILESASTNQTSMYLCASSSGVLREPIGELFFGEGSRLTVL.

With respect to this clonotype: Since no conserved phenylalanine or tryptophan closes the CDR3, a read error is the likely cause. The V and J genes are TRBV14 and TRBJ2-3; weak D call: TRBD2 (6 bases). Germline V gene sequence: CDR1 SGHDN, CDR2 FVKESK. The CDR3 has 16 residues. The germline V and J ends were trimmed by 3 bases and 6 bases, with 19 bases remaining between them. In nucleotides, the CDR3 is TGTGCCAGCAGCCATTTCCCCGGGACTCCCCCGGATACGCAGTATTCT. This sequence encodes CASSHFPGTPPDTQYS.

This clonotype came up a few times. The gene calls are TRBV21-1 and TRBJ2-1; the D call of TRBD1 is as the table states it, not checked on the DNA. TRBV21-1 is listed as a pseudogene. The CDR3 loop spans 16 amino acids. The CDR3 DNA is TGTGCCAGCAGCTCGGTGTACGGGGGCTGGGACAATGAGCAGTTCTTC. Residues: CASSSVYGGWDNEQFF.

This clonotype came up many times. V is TRBV12-3 or TRBV12-4 and J is TRBJ2-1; tentatively, D is TRBD1 (6 bases). Trimming took off 9 bases at V and 6 bases at J, with 9 bases between the two ends. The CDR3 has 11 amino acids. The CDR3 sequence is CASRGGNEQFF. In nucleotides, the CDR3 is TGTGCCAGTCGAGGGGGCAATGAGCAGTTCTTC.

This clonotype appeared many times. The V and J genes are TRBV20-1 and TRBJ2-7; D gene uncertain. CDR1 and CDR2 (germline): DFQATT, SNEGSKA (reference sequence). V dropped 2 bases and J dropped 5 bases, with 4 bases sitting between them. CDR3 length: 10 residues. CDR3 residues: CSARMDEQYF. CDR3 DNA: TGCAGTGCTAGAATGGACGAGCAGTACTTC.

In DNA, the CDR3 is TGTGCCAGCAGTGAACCCCAAGGGTACACTGAAGCTTTCTTT. Translation: CASSEPQGYTEAFF. The gene calls are TRBV6-1 and TRBJ1-1; D not certain. Germline CDR1 MNHNS, CDR2 SASEGT. This CDR3 has 14 residues. The ends were cut back, 2 bases at V and 3 bases at J, with 10 bases in the middle.

This clonotype was found many times. The chain uses TRBV9 and TRBJ2-1; 12 bases match TRBD2. Germline lookup yields CDR1 SGDLS and CDR2 YYNGEE. This CDR3 is built from 17 residues. The ends lost 3 bases at V and 6 bases at J; junction bases unmatched: 10. The CDR3, as DNA: TGTGCCAGCAGCGCTAGCGGGGGGGCCGAGGTAATCAATGAGCAGTTCTTC. This sequence encodes CASSASGGAEVINEQFF.

This clonotype came up many times. The chain recombines TRBV10-3 with TRBJ2-6; D not resolved. Germline CDR1 reads ENHRY; CDR2 reads SYGVKD. V was cut by 3 bases and J by 0 bases, with 9 bases left in between. This CDR3 contains 16 residues. The CDR3 region is CAISDSGFSGANVLTF. Written as DNA, the CDR3 is TGTGCCATCAGTGATTCCGGATTCTCTGGGGCCAACGTCCTGACTTTC.

In this sample, this clonotype turned up many times. J is TRBJ2-7 and V is TRBV18; perhaps TRBD1 as D (5 bases). From germline, CDR1 is KGHSH and CDR2 LQKENI. The CDR3 has 16 amino acids. V dropped 3 bases and J dropped 3 bases, with 18 bases sitting between them. In DNA, the CDR3 is TGTGCCAGCTCACCTGAAAGGGGCGGTACCCTCTACGAGCAGTACTTC. Protein: CASSPERGGTLYEQYF. The variable domain in full, with the rest retrieved from reference TRBV18 and TRBJ2-7, is NAGVMQNPRHLVRRRGQEARLRCSPMKGHSHVYWYRQLPEEGLKFMVYLQKENIIDESGMPKERFSAEFPKEGPSILRIQQVVRGDSAAYFCASSPERGGTLYEQYFGPGTRLTVT.

This sequence joins TRBV7-9 and TRBJ1-2; D might be TRBD1 (5 bases). V was pared by 5 bases and J by 3 bases, with 16 bases between. The germline gives CDR1 SEHNR, CDR2 FQNEAQ (reference sequence). This CDR3 has 15 residues. This CDR3 reads CASSQQDGLHYGYTF. CDR3 nucleotides: TGTGCCAGCAGCCAACAGGACGGGTTACACTATGGCTACACCTTC.

The rearrangement uses TRBV29-1 and TRBJ2-5; the D is unclear. The CDR3 is made up of 12 amino acids. Trimming took off 4 bases at V and 4 bases at J, with 10 bases between the two ends. Germline lookup yields CDR1 SQVTM and CDR2 ANQGSEA. DNA for the CDR3: TGCAGCGTTGCACGGACGCGAGAGACCCAGTACTTC. This encodes CSVARTRETQYF.

This clonotype was seen ten or more times. The V call is TRBV12-3 or TRBV12-4, the J call TRBJ1-1, with D tentatively TRBD1 (6 bases). The V end lost 6 bases, the J end lost 4 bases, and 12 bases lay between the germline ends. The CDR3 consists of 13 residues. The CDR3 loop is CASSSGALTEAFF. The DNA for the CDR3 is TGTGCCAGCAGCTCAGGGGCTCTCACTGAAGCTTTCTTT.

This clonotype turned up a few times. The J gene is TRBJ2-7, the V gene TRBV7-9; D perhaps matches TRBD1 (6 bases). CDR3 size: 12 residues. The V end lost 5 bases, the J end lost 6 bases, and 11 bases lay between the germline ends. Germline CDR1 SEHNR, CDR2 FQNEAQ (reference sequence). For the CDR3, the DNA is TGTGCCAGCAGCCGGACAGTAGGCGAGCAGTACTTC. Translating it yields CASSRTVGEQYF. Using reference TRBV7-9 and TRBJ2-7 for the parts outside the CDR3, the full variable domain is DTGVSQNPRHKITKRGQNVTFRCDPISEHNRLYWYRQTLGQGPEFLTYFQNEAQLEKSRLLSDRFSAERPKGSFSTLEIQRTEQGDSAMYLCASSRTVGEQYFGPGTRLTVT.

Ten or more counts support this clonotype. The V call is TRBV14, the J call TRBJ2-5, with 10 bases identical to TRBD2. This CDR3 is built from 14 residues. Germline trimming cut 6 bases from V and 3 bases from J; bases unmatched to any gene: 4. Germline V CDR1 and CDR2: SGHDN, FVKESK. CDR3 protein: CASRALAGEETQYF. CDR3 nucleotide sequence: TGTGCCAGCAGAGCGCTAGCGGGGGAAGAGACCCAGTACTTC. Combining the CDR3 with reference TRBV14 and TRBJ2-5 gives the whole variable domain EAGVTQFPSHSVIEKGQTVTLRCDPISGHDNLYWYRRVMGKEIKFLLHFVKESKQDESGMPNNRFLAERTGGTYSTLKVQPAELEDSGVYFCASRALAGEETQYFGPGTRLLVL.

This clonotype was recorded at least ten times. The V and J genes are TRBV2 and TRBJ2-5, with TRBD1 matching 11 bases. The V gene end was trimmed by 5 bases and the J gene end by 5 bases; junction bases not matched to a gene: 7. CDR1 and CDR2 from the germline V gene are SNHLY and FYNNEI. The CDR3 runs 15 residues. The CDR3 is CASSPWTGGAETQYF. DNA for the CDR3: TGTGCCAGCAGTCCCTGGACAGGGGGCGCCGAGACCCAGTACTTC.

The sample holds many counts of this clonotype. The J gene is TRBJ1-1, the V gene TRBV14; unclear D gene. Deletions cut 4 bases from V and 5 bases from J, with 11 bases between. This CDR3 has 13 amino acids. Germline-derived CDR1 and CDR2 are SGHDN and FVKESK. CDR3 region: CASSLEIGTEAFF. The DNA of the CDR3 is TGTGCCAGCAGCCTTGAGATTGGAACTGAAGCTTTCTTT.

Concerning this clonotype: A much larger clone sits a single nucleotide away, making a read error possible. Given the absence of the conserved phenylalanine or tryptophan at the CDR3 end, a read error is likely. V is TRBV5-1 and J is TRBJ1-1, with 8 bases aligning to TRBD1. V dropped 2 bases and J dropped 7; count of bases not matched to a gene: 4. The CDR3 extends over 13 amino acids. Germline loops: CDR1 SGHRS, CDR2 YFSETQ. CDR3 in DNA: TGCGCCAGCAGCTTACTCACAGGGGGTGAAGCTTTCCTT. Its protein product is CASSLLTGGEAFL.

This clonotype was picked up a small number of times. The genes are TRBV20-1 and TRBJ2-4, with D perhaps TRBD1 (5 bases). Per germline, CDR1 DFQATT and CDR2 SNEGSKA (reference sequence). The V and J ends lost 5 bases and 0 bases respectively, with 17 bases between them. CDR3 size: 16 residues. The chain's CDR3 is CSAYDSRTLAKNIQYF. The CDR3, as DNA: TGCAGTGCTTACGACAGTCGAACTCTAGCCAAAAACATTCAGTACTTC.

This clonotype was detected ten times or more. The V gene is TRBV20-1, the J gene TRBJ1-2; D might be TRBD1 (6 bases). In germline, CDR1 is DFQATT, CDR2 SNEGSKA (reference sequence). The CDR3 runs to 13 residues. Between the trimmed V and J ends, which lost 5 bases and 5 bases, there was a span of 15 bases. The CDR3 nucleotides are TGCAGTGCTCCTCCAGGGGTAGGATATGGCTACACCTTC. Translation: CSAPPGVGYGYTF.

This clonotype was counted at least ten times. The chain is built from TRBV9 and TRBJ2-7, with D possibly matching TRBD1 (5 bases). Germline assignment: CDR1 SGDLS and CDR2 YYNGEE. The CDR3 totals 13 residues. Trimming removed 0 bases from V and 6 bases from J, with 10 bases in between. For the CDR3, the DNA is TGTGCCAGCAGCGTAGGGGTAAGGGGCGAGCAGTACTTC. Protein sequence: CASSVGVRGEQYF.

For this clonotype: This likely stems from a read error, as it lies one base from a far larger clone. The V and J genes are TRBV12-3 or TRBV12-4 and TRBJ2-1, with no clear D. CDR3 length equals 11 residues. Deletions cut 3 bases from V and 6 bases from J, with 3 bases between. The CDR3 DNA is TGTGCCAGCAGTTTTTGCAATGAGCAGTTCTTC. Encoded protein: CASSFCNEQFF.

As concerns this clonotype: Being one base from a much bigger clone, this may be a read error. The chain carries TRBV7-3 and TRBJ1-1; D gene uncertain. CDR1 SGHTA and CDR2 FQGTGA come from the germline V gene. The CDR3 spans 14 residues. Trimming stripped 5 bases from V and 6 bases from J, with 16 bases between. CDR3 in DNA: TGTGCCAGCAGCGCCTCTGGTGGGGAACCTGAAGCTTTCTTT. Protein sequence: CASSASGGEPEAFF.

In regard to this clonotype: A much larger clone lies one base from this, so it may be a read error. V and J are TRBV5-4 and TRBJ2-5; TRBD1 agrees at 9 bases. Germline lookup yields CDR1 SGHNT and CDR2 YYREEE (reference sequence). The CDR3 has 15 amino acids. The trim removed 8 bases at V and 5 bases at J, leaving 13 bases unmatched. The CDR3 loop is CARSPGTGSYETQYF. The CDR3, as DNA: TGTGCCAGAAGCCCCGGGACAGGGTCGTACGAGACCCAGTACTTC.

This rearrangement joins TRBV5-1 to TRBJ1-1; a weak D match, TRBD1 (6 bases). This CDR3 has 19 residues. Germline lookup yields CDR1 SGHRS and CDR2 YFSETQ. Trimming cost V 1 base and J 3 bases, with 25 bases left between them. The CDR3 loop reads CASSLRPVGQGITHTEAFF. The CDR3 DNA follows: TGCGCCAGCAGCTTGCGACCGGTCGGGCAGGGGATTACCCACACTGAAGCTTTCTTT.

This clonotype has at least ten counts. The chain joins TRBV7-9 to TRBJ1-1; 9 bases agree with TRBD1. V lost 3 bases to trimming and J lost 5 bases; unmatched junction nucleotides: 7. This CDR3 comprises 15 residues. CDR1 is SEHNR and CDR2 is FQNEAQ in the germline V gene (reference sequence). The DNA of the CDR3 is TGTGCCAGCAGCTTCCCGGGACAGGGATCGACTGAAGCTTTCTTT. It specifies CASSFPGQGSTEAFF.

In regard to this clonotype: A read error is likely here: a far larger clone is one base away. The V call is TRBV12-3 or TRBV12-4, the J call TRBJ1-4; TRBD2 matches 8 bases. The assigned J gene may be wrong: the sequence end matches TRBJ2-3 better. This CDR3 spans 14 amino acids. CDR3 DNA sequence: TGTGCCAACAGTTTCTCGGGGGGGAAGGATACGCAGTATTTT. Translation: CANSFSGGKDTQYF.

Worth noting for this clonotype: The germline gene is not matched at one end of the junction; a read error may be the cause. This chain connects TRBV2 to TRBJ1-1; the D is unclear. The V gene's germline CDR1 is SNHLY and CDR2 FYNNEI. The CDR3 length is 14 residues. CDR3 bases: TGTGCCAGCAGTGGAGGGCGGTTGAACATTGAAGCTTTCTTT. It yields the protein CASSGGRLNIEAFF.